The T cell receptor (beta chain) described here comes from a study of human thymus T cells. Clones were sequenced by immunoSEQ multiplex PCR, and TCRdb holds only the in-frame ones, with some missing. The table has 35,000 to 55,000 clones, 94% seen once. CDR3 length equals 14 residues. Germline V gene data show CDR1 as WNHNN and CDR2 as SYGVQD (reference sequence). Trimming took 4 bases from V and 6 from J; bases not matched to a gene: 5. Regarding the study as a whole: Thymic as well as blood repertoires seemed to favor certain V and J genes unevenly.

Having surgery to correct congenital heart defects, healthy Finnish infants acted as the donors. Only four of the eight donors provided an approximately 0.45-1 mL blood sample. With regard to this clone: Its antigen is undetermined.

This TCR derives from a boy in the first two years of life with a congenital heart defect but otherwise immunologically healthy. Sequencing was done on a sample of blood. The gene calls are TRBV10-1 and TRBJ2-3; 9 positions match TRBD1. CDR3 sequence (DNA): TGCGCCAGCAGTGGGGACAGGGAAGCGGATACGCAGTATTTT. Encoded protein: CASSGDREADTQYF.